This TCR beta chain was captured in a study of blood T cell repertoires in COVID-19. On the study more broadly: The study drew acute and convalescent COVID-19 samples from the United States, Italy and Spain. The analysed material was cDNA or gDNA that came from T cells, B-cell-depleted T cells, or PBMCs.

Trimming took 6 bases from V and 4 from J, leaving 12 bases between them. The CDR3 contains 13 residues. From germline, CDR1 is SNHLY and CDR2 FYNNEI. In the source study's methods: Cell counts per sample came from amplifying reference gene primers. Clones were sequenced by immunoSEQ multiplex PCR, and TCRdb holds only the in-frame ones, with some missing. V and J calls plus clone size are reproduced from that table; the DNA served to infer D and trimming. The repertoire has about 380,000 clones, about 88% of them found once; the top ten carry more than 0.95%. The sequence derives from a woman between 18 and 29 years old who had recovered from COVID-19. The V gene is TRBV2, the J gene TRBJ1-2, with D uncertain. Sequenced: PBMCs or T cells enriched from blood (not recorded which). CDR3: CASSLYTSYGYTF. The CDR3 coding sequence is TGTGCCAGCAGCCTTTACACCTCCTATGGCTACACCTTC.